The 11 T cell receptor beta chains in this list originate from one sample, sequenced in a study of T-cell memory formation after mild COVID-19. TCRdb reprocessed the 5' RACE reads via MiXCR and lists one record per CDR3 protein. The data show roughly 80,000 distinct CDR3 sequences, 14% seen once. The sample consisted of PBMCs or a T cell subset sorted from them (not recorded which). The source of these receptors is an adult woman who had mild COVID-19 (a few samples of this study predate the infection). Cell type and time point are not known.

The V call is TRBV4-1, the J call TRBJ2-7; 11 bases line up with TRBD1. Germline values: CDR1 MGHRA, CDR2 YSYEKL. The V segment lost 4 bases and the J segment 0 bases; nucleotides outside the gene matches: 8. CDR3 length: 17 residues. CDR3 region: CASSPRGQGGPSYEQYF. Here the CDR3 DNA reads TGCGCCAGCAGCCCGCGGGGACAGGGGGGGCCCTCCTACGAGCAGTACTTC.

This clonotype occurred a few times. Written as DNA, the CDR3 is TGTGCCAGCAGCCTTTGGTGGGGGAGAAATGAGCAGTTCTTC. Its translation is CASSLWWGRNEQFF. The chain is built from TRBV4-2 and TRBJ2-1; D might be TRBD1 or TRBD2, each matching 5 bases. The CDR3 loop spans 14 amino acids. The V and J ends lost 4 bases and 7 bases respectively, with 14 bases between them. In germline, CDR1 is LGHNA, CDR2 YNFKEQ.

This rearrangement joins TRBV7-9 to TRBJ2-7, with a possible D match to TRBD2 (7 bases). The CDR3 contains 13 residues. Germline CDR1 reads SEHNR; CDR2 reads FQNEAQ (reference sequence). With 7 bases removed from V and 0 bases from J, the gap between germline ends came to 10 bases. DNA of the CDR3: TGTGCCAGCAAGGGGGGGCACTCCTACGAGCAGTACTTC. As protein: CASKGGHSYEQYF.

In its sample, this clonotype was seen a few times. The CDR3 sequence is CASSFVGVGYTF. CDR3 sequence (DNA): TGTGCCAGCAGCTTCGTGGGGGTCGGCTACACCTTC. The chain joins TRBV5-6 to TRBJ1-2; TRBD1 is a possible D gene (5 bases). Trimming took 2 bases from V and 8 from J, leaving 10 bases between them. This CDR3 comprises 12 residues. The germline gives CDR1 SGHDT, CDR2 YYEEEE.

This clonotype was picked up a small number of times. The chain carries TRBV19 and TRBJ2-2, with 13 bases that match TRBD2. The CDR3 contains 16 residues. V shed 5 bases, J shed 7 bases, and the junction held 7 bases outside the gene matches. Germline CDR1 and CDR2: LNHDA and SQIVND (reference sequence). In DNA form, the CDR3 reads TGTGCCAGTAGTCTCAGGACTAGCGGGGGTATCGGGGAGCTGTTTTTT. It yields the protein CASSLRTSGGIGELFF.

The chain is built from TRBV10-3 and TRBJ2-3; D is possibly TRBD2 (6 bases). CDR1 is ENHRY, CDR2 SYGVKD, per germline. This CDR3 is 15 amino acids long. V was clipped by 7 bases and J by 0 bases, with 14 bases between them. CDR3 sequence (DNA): TGTGCCATCAAAAGGGACTGGATAAGCACAGATACGCAGTATTTT. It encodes CAIKRDWISTDTQYF.

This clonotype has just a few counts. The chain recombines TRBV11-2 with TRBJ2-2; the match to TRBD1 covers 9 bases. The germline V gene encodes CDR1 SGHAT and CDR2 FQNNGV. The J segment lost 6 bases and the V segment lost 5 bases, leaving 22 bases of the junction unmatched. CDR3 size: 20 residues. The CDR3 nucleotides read TGTGCCAGCAGCGCGAACCGGGACAGGGAATTTTCGGGAACCGCCGGGGAGCTGTTTTTT. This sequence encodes CASSANRDREFSGTAGELFF. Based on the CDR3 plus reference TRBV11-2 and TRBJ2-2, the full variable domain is EAGVAQSPRYKIIEKRQSVAFWCNPISGHATLYWYQQILGQGPKLLIQFQNNGVVDDSQLPKDRFSAERLKGVDSTLKIQPAKLEDSAVYLCASSANRDREFSGTAGELFFGEGSRLTVL.

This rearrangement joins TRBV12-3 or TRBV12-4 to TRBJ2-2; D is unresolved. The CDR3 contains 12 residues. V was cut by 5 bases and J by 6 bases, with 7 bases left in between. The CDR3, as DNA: TGTGCCAGCAGTGCACCGGCCGGGGAGCTGTTTTTT. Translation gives CASSAPAGELFF.

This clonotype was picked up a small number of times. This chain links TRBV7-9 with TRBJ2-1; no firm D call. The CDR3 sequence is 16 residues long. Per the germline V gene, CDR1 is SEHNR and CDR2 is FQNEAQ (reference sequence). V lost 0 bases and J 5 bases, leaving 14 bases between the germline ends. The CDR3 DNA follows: TGTGCCAGCAGCTTAGCGGTCGGACCGTGGGACAATGAGCAGTTCTTC. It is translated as CASSLAVGPWDNEQFF.

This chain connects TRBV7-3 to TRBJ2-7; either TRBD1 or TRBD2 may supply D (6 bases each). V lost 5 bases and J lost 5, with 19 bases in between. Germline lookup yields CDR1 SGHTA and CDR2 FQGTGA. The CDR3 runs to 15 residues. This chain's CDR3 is CASSPFPGADNEQYF. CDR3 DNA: TGTGCCAGCAGCCCCTTTCCGGGGGCGGACAACGAGCAGTACTTC. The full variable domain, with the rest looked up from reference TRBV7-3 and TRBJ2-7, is GAGVSQTPSNKVTEKGKYVELRCDPISGHTALYWYRQSLGQGPEFLIYFQGTGAADDSGLPNDRFFAVRPEGSVSTLKIQRTERGDSAVYLCASSPFPGADNEQYFGPGTRLTVT.

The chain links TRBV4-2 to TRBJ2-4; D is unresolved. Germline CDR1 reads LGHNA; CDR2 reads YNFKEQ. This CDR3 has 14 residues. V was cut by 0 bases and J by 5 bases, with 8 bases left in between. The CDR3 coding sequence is TGTGCCAGCAGCCAAGACCGGGCTGAAAACATTCAGTACTTC. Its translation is CASSQDRAENIQYF.